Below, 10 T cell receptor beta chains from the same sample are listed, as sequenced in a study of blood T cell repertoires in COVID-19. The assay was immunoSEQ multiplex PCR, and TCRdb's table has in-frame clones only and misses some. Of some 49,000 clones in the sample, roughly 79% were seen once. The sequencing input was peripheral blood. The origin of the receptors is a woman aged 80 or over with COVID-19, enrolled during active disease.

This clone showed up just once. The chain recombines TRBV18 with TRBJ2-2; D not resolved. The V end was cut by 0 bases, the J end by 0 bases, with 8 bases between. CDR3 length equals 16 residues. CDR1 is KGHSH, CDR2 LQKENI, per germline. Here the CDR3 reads CASSPPISANTGELFF. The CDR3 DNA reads TGTGCCAGCTCACCACCGATTAGTGCGAACACCGGGGAGCTGTTTTTT.

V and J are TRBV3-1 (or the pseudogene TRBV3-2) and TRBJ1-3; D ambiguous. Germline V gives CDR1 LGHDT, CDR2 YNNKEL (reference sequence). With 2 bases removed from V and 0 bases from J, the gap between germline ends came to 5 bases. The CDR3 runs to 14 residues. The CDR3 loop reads CASSQYNSGNTIYF. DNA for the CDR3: TGTGCCAGCAGCCAATATAACTCTGGAAACACCATATATTTT.

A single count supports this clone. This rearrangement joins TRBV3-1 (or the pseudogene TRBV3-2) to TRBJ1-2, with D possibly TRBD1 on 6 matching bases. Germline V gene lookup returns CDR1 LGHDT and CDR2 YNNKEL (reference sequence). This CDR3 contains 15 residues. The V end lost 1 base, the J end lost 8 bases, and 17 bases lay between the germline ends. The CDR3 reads CASSQVLQGQEGYTF. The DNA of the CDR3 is TGTGCCAGCAGCCAAGTTCTTCAGGGACAAGAGGGCTACACCTTC.

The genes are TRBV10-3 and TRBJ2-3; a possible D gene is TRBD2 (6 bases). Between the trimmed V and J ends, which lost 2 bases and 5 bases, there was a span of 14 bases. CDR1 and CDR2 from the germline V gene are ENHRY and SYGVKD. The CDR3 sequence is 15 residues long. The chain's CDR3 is CAISETGERGDTQYF. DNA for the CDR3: TGTGCCATCAGTGAGACGGGGGAGAGGGGAGATACGCAGTATTTT.

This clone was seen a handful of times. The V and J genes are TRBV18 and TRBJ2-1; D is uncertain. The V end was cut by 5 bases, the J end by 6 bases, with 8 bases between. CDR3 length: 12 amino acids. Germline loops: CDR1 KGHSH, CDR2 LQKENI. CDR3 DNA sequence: TGTGCCAGCTCATTGGGCCTCAATGAGCAGTTCTTC. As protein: CASSLGLNEQFF.

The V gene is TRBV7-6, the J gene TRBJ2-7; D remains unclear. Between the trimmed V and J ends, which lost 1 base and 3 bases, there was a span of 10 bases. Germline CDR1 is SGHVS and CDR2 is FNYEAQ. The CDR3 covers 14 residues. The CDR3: CASSLGTRDYEQYF. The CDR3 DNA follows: TGTGCCAGCAGCTTAGGCACCCGCGACTACGAGCAGTACTTC.

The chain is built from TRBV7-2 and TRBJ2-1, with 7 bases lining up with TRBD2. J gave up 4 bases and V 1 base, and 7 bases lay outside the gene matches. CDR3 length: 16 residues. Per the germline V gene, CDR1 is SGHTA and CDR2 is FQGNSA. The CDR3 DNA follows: TGTGCCAGCAGCTTAGGCGGGGGTAGGCAATACAATGAGCAGTTCTTC. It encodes CASSLGGGRQYNEQFF.

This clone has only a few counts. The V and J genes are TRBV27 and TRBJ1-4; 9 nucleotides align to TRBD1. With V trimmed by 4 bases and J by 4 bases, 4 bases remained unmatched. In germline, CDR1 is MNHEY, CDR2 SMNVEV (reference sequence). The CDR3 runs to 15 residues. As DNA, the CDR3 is TGTGCCAGCAGTTCAAACAGGGGGCGTAATGAAAAACTGTTTTTT. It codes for CASSSNRGRNEKLFF.

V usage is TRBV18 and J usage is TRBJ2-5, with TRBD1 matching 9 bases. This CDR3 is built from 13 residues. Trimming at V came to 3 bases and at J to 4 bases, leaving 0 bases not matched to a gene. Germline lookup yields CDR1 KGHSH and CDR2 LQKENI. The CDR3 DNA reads TGTGCCAGCTCACCGGGACAGGGAGAGACCCAGTACTTC. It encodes CASSPGQGETQYF.

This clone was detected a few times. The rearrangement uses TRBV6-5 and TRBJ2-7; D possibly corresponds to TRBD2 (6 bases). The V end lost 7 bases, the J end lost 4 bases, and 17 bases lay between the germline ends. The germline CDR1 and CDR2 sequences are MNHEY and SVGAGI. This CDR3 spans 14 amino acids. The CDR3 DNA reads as TGTGCCAGCAACCCCGGGACTTTTTCATACGAGCAGTACTTC. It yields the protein CASNPGTFSYEQYF.